Listed here are 5 T cell receptor beta chains from one sample, sequenced in a study of CDR3 diversity in severe acne. TCRdb re-called the PCR reads through MiXCR, storing one row per CDR3 protein. The repertoire holds under 95,000 distinct CDR3 sequences, with roughly half as singletons. The sequenced material came from blood. The receptors stem from a male donor in good health, serving as a control.

The V and J genes are TRBV20-1 and TRBJ2-1; D gene uncertain. Germline CDR1 reads DFQATT; CDR2 reads SNEGSKA (reference sequence). CDR3 length: 14 residues. Trimming cost V 3 bases and J 3 bases, with 12 bases left between them. CDR3 region: CSARGWYGYNEQFF. The CDR3 DNA sequence: TGCAGTGCTAGGGGTTGGTATGGCTACAATGAGCAGTTCTTC.

This clonotype was recorded many times. The rearrangement joins TRBV20-1 to TRBJ2-2; D remains ambiguous. Germline V gives CDR1 DFQATT, CDR2 SNEGSKA (reference sequence). V was clipped by 1 base and J by 5 bases, with 5 bases between them. The CDR3 extends over 12 amino acids. The CDR3, as DNA: TGCAGTGCTAGAGGGGATACCGGGGAGCTGTTTTTT. It translates to CSARGDTGELFF.

On this clonotype itself: A much larger clone sits a single nucleotide away, making a read error possible. The chain has TRBV2 and TRBJ1-1; TRBD1 might be the D (6 bases). The germline CDR1 and CDR2 sequences are SNHLY and FYNNEI. This CDR3 region has 14 residues. As DNA, the CDR3 is TGTGCCAGCAATCCCCGGAGGGGGAACACTGAAGCTCTCTTT. As protein: CASNPRRGNTEALF.

The chain employs TRBV2 and TRBJ1-2, with 8 bases lining up with TRBD1. This CDR3 contains 12 residues. The J segment lost 11 bases and the V segment lost 6 bases, leaving 8 bases of the junction unmatched. CDR1 and CDR2 (germline): SNHLY, FYNNEI. The DNA for the CDR3 is TGTGCCAGCAGCGACAGGGGAGGGGGATACACCTTC. Its protein is CASSDRGGGYTF.

The chain is built from TRBV6-1 and TRBJ1-2, with D perhaps matching TRBD1 (6 bases). In germline, CDR1 is MNHNS, CDR2 SASEGT. CDR3 length: 17 residues. The V and J ends lost 5 bases and 0 bases respectively, with 19 bases between them. This CDR3 is CASSSPVGGTTNYGYTF. The CDR3 DNA reads as TGTGCCAGCAGTTCCCCGGTAGGGGGGACTACTAACTATGGCTACACCTTC.